The 20 T cell receptor beta chains in this list originate from one sample, sequenced in a study of shared clonotypes between healthy human individuals. Assay used: immunoSEQ multiplex PCR; TCRdb lists only in-frame clones, some missing. The sample carries more than 900,000 clones, 78% recorded once. What was sequenced was memory CD4+ T cells from PBMCs. Subset indicated: CD45RA-negative fraction. These receptors originate from a man aged 18 to 35 in good health. Some clones in this sample may be carry-over from other donors' samples.

The chain is built from TRBV5-4 and TRBJ2-1; D unresolved. V lost 0 bases and J 0 bases, leaving 10 bases between the germline ends. Germline V gene sequence: CDR1 SGHNT, CDR2 YYREEE (reference sequence). This CDR3 has 16 amino acids. This chain's CDR3 is CASSLASVSSYNEQFF. CDR3 in DNA: TGTGCCAGCAGCTTGGCGAGCGTCAGCTCCTACAATGAGCAGTTCTTC.

The J gene is TRBJ1-1, the V gene TRBV11-2; TRBD1 aligns across 9 bases. The CDR3 extends over 16 amino acids. The trim removed 4 bases at V and 1 base at J, leaving 7 bases unmatched. Per the germline V gene, CDR1 is SGHAT and CDR2 is FQNNGV. The CDR3 sequence is CASSSHRGRGNTEAFF. In DNA, the CDR3 is TGTGCCAGCAGCTCTCACAGGGGGCGTGGGAACACTGAAGCTTTCTTT.

The CDR3: CASSLVSITQETQYF. In DNA form, the CDR3 reads TGTGCCAGCAGTTTGGTATCCATCACCCAAGAGACCCAGTACTTC. The V call is TRBV28, the J call TRBJ2-5; unclear D gene. Trimming took 3 bases from V and 1 from J, leaving 12 bases between them. Germline loops: CDR1 MDHEN, CDR2 SYDVKM. The length of the CDR3 is 15 residues.

The chain links TRBV15 to TRBJ2-7, with D unresolved. CDR1 and CDR2 (germline): LNHNV, YYDKDF (reference sequence). CDR3 length: 15 amino acids. Trimming took 0 bases from V and 2 from J, leaving 11 bases between them. CDR3 residues: CATSRDRAEAYEQYF. The DNA of the CDR3 is TGTGCCACCAGCAGAGACCGCGCCGAGGCCTACGAGCAGTACTTC.

For this clone: A junction boundary mismatches the germline segment, possibly from a read error. Other DNA sequences in the sample encode the same CDR3. The CDR3, as DNA: TGCGCTAGCAGCTCCGGGACAGGGGGCGAGCAGTACTTC. Translation gives CASSSGTGGEQYF. V and J are TRBV7-7 and TRBJ2-7, with 11 bases fitting TRBD1. The CDR3 sequence is 13 residues long. Germline values: CDR1 SSHAT, CDR2 FNYEAQ (reference sequence).

The chain employs TRBV5-4 and TRBJ1-3, with 9 bases matching TRBD1. Per the germline V gene, CDR1 is SGHNT and CDR2 is YYREEE (reference sequence). CDR3 size: 16 residues. Trimming at V came to 1 base and at J to 6 bases, leaving 8 bases not matched to a gene. CDR3 loop: CASSLNEDRGENTIYF. CDR3 nucleotides: TGTGCCAGCAGCTTGAACGAGGACAGGGGAGAAAACACCATATATTTT.

In its sample, this clone was seen once. Other DNA sequences in the sample encode the same CDR3. This chain joins TRBV15 and TRBJ1-5; D remains ambiguous. Germline values: CDR1 LNHNV, CDR2 YYDKDF (reference sequence). Deletions cut 0 bases from V and 7 bases from J, with 4 bases between. The length of the CDR3 is 12 residues. CDR3 DNA sequence: TGTGCCACCAGCAGAGATCACCAGCCCCAGCATTTT. Protein sequence: CATSRDHQPQHF.

This sequence joins TRBV28 and TRBJ2-7, with D tentatively TRBD1 (5 bases). This CDR3 spans 15 amino acids. Trimming cost V 2 bases and J 2 bases, with 13 bases left between them. CDR1 MDHEN and CDR2 SYDVKM come from the germline V gene. The DNA for the CDR3 is TGTGCCAGCAGTTTAAATACCAGGGATCCCTACGAGCAGTACTTC. This encodes CASSLNTRDPYEQYF.

This chain connects TRBV9 to TRBJ2-2; unclear D gene. This CDR3 is built from 17 residues. V was clipped by 4 bases and J by 1 base, with 17 bases between them. CDR1 is SGDLS and CDR2 is YYNGEE in the germline V gene. The CDR3 region is CASSPNSGHWNTGELFF. CDR3 coding DNA: TGTGCCAGCAGCCCCAACAGTGGGCACTGGAACACCGGGGAGCTGTTTTTT. The variable domain in full, completed from reference TRBV9 and TRBJ2-2, reads DSGVTQTPKHLITATGQRVTLRCSPRSGDLSVYWYQQSLDQGLQFLIQYYNGEERAKGNILERFSAQQFPDLHSELNLSSLELGDSALYFCASSPNSGHWNTGELFFGEGSRLTVL.

This clone was seen many times. The same CDR3 also results from other DNA sequences found in this sample. The rearrangement joins TRBV18 to TRBJ1-3; a weak D match, TRBD1 (6 bases). The CDR3 spans 15 residues. Germline values: CDR1 KGHSH, CDR2 LQKENI. With 0 bases removed from V and 2 bases from J, the gap between germline ends came to 8 bases. The chain's CDR3 is CASSPPGATGNTIYF. The CDR3 DNA reads as TGTGCCAGCTCACCACCGGGGGCCACTGGAAACACCATATATTTT.

Worth noting for this clone: One end of the junction does not line up with germline, which may come from a read error. Other DNA variants within this sample encode the same CDR3. This chain uses TRBV4-2 with TRBJ1-1; D is uncertain. This CDR3 is 13 amino acids long. Germline assignment: CDR1 LGHNA and CDR2 YNFKEQ. Written as DNA, the CDR3 is TGTGCCAGCAGCCAAGACAGATACACTGAGGCTTTCTTT. Translation gives CASSQDRYTEAFF.

J is TRBJ2-1 and V is TRBV9; 10 bases match TRBD2. This CDR3 spans 15 amino acids. Looked up from germline, CDR1 is SGDLS and CDR2 is YYNGEE. With 4 bases clipped from V and 6 bases from J, the junction kept 7 bases outside the gene matches. The CDR3 sequence is CASSPLAGVINEQFF. CDR3 nucleotides: TGTGCCAGCAGCCCCCTAGCGGGAGTAATCAATGAGCAGTTCTTC.

This clone was detected once. The chain recombines TRBV18 with TRBJ2-7; D perhaps matches TRBD2 (6 bases). Per germline, CDR1 KGHSH and CDR2 LQKENI. V lost 1 base and J lost 5, with 15 bases in between. CDR3 length: 15 residues. The CDR3 DNA reads as TGTGCCAGCTCACCACGAAGGGGTAGCGGTGACGAGCAGTACTTC. This encodes CASSPRRGSGDEQYF.

The chain has TRBV6-5 and TRBJ1-3; D possibly corresponds to TRBD1 (5 bases). V dropped 2 bases and J dropped 4 bases, with 6 bases sitting between them. CDR1 and CDR2 from the germline V gene are MNHEY and SVGAGI. The CDR3 consists of 13 residues. This chain's CDR3 is CASSYPGGNTIYF. The DNA of the CDR3 is TGTGCCAGCAGTTACCCAGGGGGAAACACCATATATTTT.

The chain employs TRBV5-6 and TRBJ2-3, with 9 bases identical to TRBD1. With V trimmed by 4 bases and J by 8 bases, 5 bases remained unmatched. Per germline, CDR1 SGHDT and CDR2 YYEEEE. This CDR3 comprises 13 residues. The CDR3 nucleotides read TGTGCCAGCAGCAGGGACAGGGAAGGTACGCAGTATTTT. Translating it yields CASSRDREGTQYF.

This clone was observed a handful of times. J is TRBJ1-5 and V is TRBV4-1; D uncertain. The V gene lost 3 bases and the J gene lost 5 bases, with 5 bases spanning the gap. The CDR3 sequence is 12 residues long. Germline V gene data show CDR1 as MGHRA and CDR2 as YSYEKL. As DNA, the CDR3 is TGCGCCAGCAGCCATTTAGATCAGCCCCAGCATTTT. Encoded protein: CASSHLDQPQHF.

This chain joins TRBV2 and TRBJ1-1, with D hard to call. Looked up from germline, CDR1 is SNHLY and CDR2 is FYNNEI. CDR3 size: 15 residues. V lost 8 bases to trimming and J lost 1 base, with 17 bases between them. This chain's CDR3 is CASQFLGSANTEAFF. CDR3 nucleotides: TGTGCCAGCCAGTTTTTGGGAAGCGCGAACACTGAAGCTTTCTTT. Supplemented by reference TRBV2 and TRBJ1-1, the full variable domain reads EPEVTQTPSHQVTQMGQEVILRCVPISNHLYFYWYRQILGQKVEFLVSFYNNEISEKSEIFDDQFSVERPDGSNFTLKIRSTKLEDSAMYFCASQFLGSANTEAFFGQGTRLTVV.

This clone was seen once. The chain employs TRBV7-9 and TRBJ1-2; D unresolved. Germline CDR1 reads SEHNR; CDR2 reads FQNEAQ (reference sequence). There are 13 residues in the CDR3. Trimming took off 6 bases at V and 3 bases at J, with 11 bases between the two ends. The DNA of the CDR3 is TGTGCCAGCAGTTCTAACGGTGACTATGGCTACACCTTC. Translated, it gives CASSSNGDYGYTF.

This clone was observed many times. The J gene is TRBJ2-5, the V gene TRBV1. TRBV1 is a pseudogene segment. This CDR3 comprises 19 residues. The CDR3, as DNA: TGCACCAGCAGCCCCTGGGACCCCTTAACCATGAGTGACATGGGGACCCAGTACTTC. Translating gives CTSSPWDPLTMSDMGTQYF.

The CDR3 loop reads CASNWETRYGYTF. The DNA of the CDR3 is TGTGCCAGCAATTGGGAGACTCGGTATGGCTACACCTTC. This chain connects TRBV2 to TRBJ1-2, with D uncertain. The CDR3 totals 13 residues. CDR1 and CDR2 (germline): SNHLY, FYNNEI. Trimming cost V 7 bases and J 5 bases, with 14 bases left between them.